This T cell receptor beta chain was retrieved from a study of blood T cell repertoires in COVID-19. Study-wide context: Nucleic acid was either cDNA or gDNA, and it came from T cells, B-cell-depleted T cells, or PBMCs.

Per the original data handling: Amplification of reference gene primers was used by the study to estimate nucleated cell counts. TCRdb keeps only in-frame clones here, not all; method: immunoSEQ multiplex PCR. The D gene and trimming were derived from the DNA, and the V and J assignments and clone size from that table. Of around 55,000 clones in the sample, 90% were seen once. V was shortened by 5 bases and J by 3 bases, with 13 bases between the two germline ends. Germline V gene data show CDR1 as SQVTM and CDR2 as ANQGSEA. The CDR3 extends over 14 amino acids. The chain employs TRBV29-1 and TRBJ2-2, with D tentatively TRBD1 (5 bases). Input material: peripheral blood. This sequence was found in a human donor with active COVID-19. The donor label of this sample is uncertain. The CDR3 protein is CSVRAGSDTGELFF. CDR3 sequence (DNA): TGCAGCGTTCGGGCAGGGTCTGACACCGGGGAGCTGTTTTTT.